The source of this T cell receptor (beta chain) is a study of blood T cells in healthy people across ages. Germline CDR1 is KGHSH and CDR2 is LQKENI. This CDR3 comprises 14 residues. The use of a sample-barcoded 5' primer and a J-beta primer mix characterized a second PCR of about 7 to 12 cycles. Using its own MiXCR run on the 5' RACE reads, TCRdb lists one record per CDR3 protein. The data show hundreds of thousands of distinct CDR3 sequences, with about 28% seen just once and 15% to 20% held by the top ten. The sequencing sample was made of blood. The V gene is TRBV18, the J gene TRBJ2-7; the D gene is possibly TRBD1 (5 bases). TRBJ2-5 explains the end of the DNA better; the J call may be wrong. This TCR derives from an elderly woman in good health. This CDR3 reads CASSPGQGWKTQYF. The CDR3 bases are TGTGCCAGCTCACCAGGGCAGGGATGGAAGACCCAGTACTTC.